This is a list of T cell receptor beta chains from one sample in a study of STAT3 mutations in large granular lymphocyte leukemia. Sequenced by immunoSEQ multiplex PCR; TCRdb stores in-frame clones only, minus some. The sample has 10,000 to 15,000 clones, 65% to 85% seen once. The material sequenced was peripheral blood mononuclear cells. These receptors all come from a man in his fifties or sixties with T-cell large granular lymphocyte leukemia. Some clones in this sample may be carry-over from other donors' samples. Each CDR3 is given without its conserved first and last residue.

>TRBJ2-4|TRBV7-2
ASKKTGAKNIQY
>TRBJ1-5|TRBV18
ASSPNSPRDPQH
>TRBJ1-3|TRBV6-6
ASRIPGSGGDTIY
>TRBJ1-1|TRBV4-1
ASSFPSVGQKNTEAF
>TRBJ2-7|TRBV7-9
ASSLGGVYEQY
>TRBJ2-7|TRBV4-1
ASSQARELEQY
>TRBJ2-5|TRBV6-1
ASSGGQGETQY
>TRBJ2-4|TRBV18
ASSPRSGGWSDIQY
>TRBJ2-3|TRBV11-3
ASSPRGVSTDTQY
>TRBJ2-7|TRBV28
ASTMTGWSGRADYEQY
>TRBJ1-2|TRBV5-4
ASSLAGPDYGYT
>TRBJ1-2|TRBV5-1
ASSLLNLGDGYT
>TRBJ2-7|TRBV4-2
ASSLPSLAPGGEQY
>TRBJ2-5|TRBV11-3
ASSRDGTGEETQY
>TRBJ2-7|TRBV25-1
ASGRLSEQY
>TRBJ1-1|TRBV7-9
ASGVGGGTEAF
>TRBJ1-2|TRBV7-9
ASSLVGYGYT
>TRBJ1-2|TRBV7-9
ASSFSGTPGTNYGYT
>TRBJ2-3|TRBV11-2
ASSFWGASPDTQY
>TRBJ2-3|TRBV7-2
ASSINGVETDTQY
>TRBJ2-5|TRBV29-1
SARQGDVKTQY
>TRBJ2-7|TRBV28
ASSLYGPSYEQY
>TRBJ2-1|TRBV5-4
ASSLLSGNYNEQF
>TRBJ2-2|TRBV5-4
ASSLMGGGGTGELF
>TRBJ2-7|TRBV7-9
ASSNGIVEQY
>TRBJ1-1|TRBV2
ASSVGMNTEAF
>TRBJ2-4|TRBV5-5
ASSLLFSDRVAKNIQY
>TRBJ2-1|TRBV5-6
ASRSLAGSYNEQF
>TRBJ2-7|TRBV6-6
ASSYVAGEQY
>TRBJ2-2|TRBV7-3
ASSPRDGTGELF
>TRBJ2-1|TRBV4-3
ASSQEAGNEQF
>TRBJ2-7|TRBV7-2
AGSLDRSYEQY
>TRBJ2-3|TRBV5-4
ASSLAGTDTQY
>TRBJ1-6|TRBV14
ASSQELPNSPLH
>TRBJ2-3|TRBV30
AWSQRVDTQY
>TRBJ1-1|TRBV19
ASSGRGSNTEAF
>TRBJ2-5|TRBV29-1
SDRTQETQY
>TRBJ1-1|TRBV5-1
ASSLEWGGNTEAF